This TCR beta chain was recovered during a study of OX40 agonist ivuxolimab in advanced cancers. With regard to the full study: Ivuxolimab, which targeted the costimulatory receptor OX40 (CD134), was an agonistic, fully human IgG2 monoclonal antibody. Intravenous ivuxolimab was administered to patients every 2 weeks at six dose levels: 0.01, 0.1, 0.3, 1.5, 3 and 10 mg/kg. Among the approximately 50 dose-escalation patients, around 20 had hepatocellular carcinoma, roughly 15 melanoma, 9 renal cell carcinoma and 9 head and neck cancer. The dose-escalation cohort was roughly 87% male with a mean age of roughly 62 years, ranging from roughly 23 to 85. Prior anti-PD-1, anti-PD-L1 or anti-CTLA-4 therapy was permitted, and checkpoint inhibitors had been received by roughly 42% of dose-escalation patients. Three dose-escalation patients achieved partial responses, one with hepatocellular carcinoma and two with cutaneous melanoma. Peripheral TCRbeta sequencing aimed to test whether ivuxolimab altered TCR sequence diversity and caused clonal T-cell expansion. The monotherapy dose-escalation portion (N ≈ 57 patients) of the phase I ivuxolimab trial is reported in the paper. The paper's findings and limits, for the study overall: After ivuxolimab, more expanded clones were found on average in CD8+ T cells than in CD4+ T cells. At doses of 0.1 to 3.0 mg/kg, clonal expansion of both CD4+ and CD8+ blood T cells was observed from baseline to week 6. In the 0.1-3.0 mg/kg groups, partial responders were among the patients with the lowest normalized peripheral clonal expansion, particularly in CD8+ T cells. The antigen specificity of the clonally expanded peripheral T cells was not determined. Low levels of normalized T-cell clonal expansion were also seen in some patients who did not respond.

As regards this clone: Its antigen has not been determined. Qualities for individual bases were not recorded, and no much larger clone is one base off.

The germline V gene encodes CDR1 SGHTA and CDR2 FQGTGA. The cysteine opens and the phenylalanine closes a CDR3 of 14 amino acids. Here the CDR3 DNA is all that survives: 42 bases in frame from base 1. V is shortened by 5 bases, J by 6 bases, and the region joining them spans 15 bases. For sequencing of the TCRbeta CDR3 region, genomic DNA was extracted from the sorted cells. The immunoSEQ Assay was used for sequencing of TCRbeta CDR3 regions. What TCRdb holds here is the immuneACCESS table cut down to in-frame rearrangements. Part of the clones is not present; checked against another copy, under half of the missing clones reflect an unresolved V gene, and the others are unexplained. Counted in this sample were about 86,000 clones; roughly nine tenths of them appeared once. The ten largest clones add up to about 9% of the sample. The trial excluded patients who had a history of autoimmune disease or who were on systemic immunosuppression. Peripheral blood for TCR sequencing was drawn from every dose cohort at baseline, at cycle 4 day 1 and at cycle 7 day 1. The samples were taken from a phase I, first-in-human, multicenter, open-label dose-escalation trial of ivuxolimab. Adults with locally advanced or metastatic melanoma, renal cell, hepatocellular, or head and neck squamous cell carcinoma were enrolled in the trial. Before TCR sequencing, CD4+ and CD8+ T cells were separately sorted from peripheral blood.

The source material was CD4+ or CD8+ T cells sorted from blood, sampled in a trial of the OX40 agonist ivuxolimab. The chain links TRBV7-3 with TRBJ2-3, with the D call tentatively TRBD1 or TRBD2, each fitting 6 bases. This TCR came from an adult with an advanced solid tumor such as melanoma, head and neck, liver or kidney cancer. The DNA sequence is TGTGCCAGCAGCCCATCGGGGGCGGGGGATACGCAGTATTTT. It is translated as CASSPSGAGDTQYF. Joined to the reference TRBV7-3 and TRBJ2-3 proteins, this CDR3 gives the full variable domain: GAGVSQTPSNKVTEKGKYVELRCDPISGHTALYWYRQSLGQGPEFLIYFQGTGAADDSGLPNDRFFAVRPEGSVSTLKIQRTERGDSAVYLCASSPSGAGDTQYFGPGTRLTVL.